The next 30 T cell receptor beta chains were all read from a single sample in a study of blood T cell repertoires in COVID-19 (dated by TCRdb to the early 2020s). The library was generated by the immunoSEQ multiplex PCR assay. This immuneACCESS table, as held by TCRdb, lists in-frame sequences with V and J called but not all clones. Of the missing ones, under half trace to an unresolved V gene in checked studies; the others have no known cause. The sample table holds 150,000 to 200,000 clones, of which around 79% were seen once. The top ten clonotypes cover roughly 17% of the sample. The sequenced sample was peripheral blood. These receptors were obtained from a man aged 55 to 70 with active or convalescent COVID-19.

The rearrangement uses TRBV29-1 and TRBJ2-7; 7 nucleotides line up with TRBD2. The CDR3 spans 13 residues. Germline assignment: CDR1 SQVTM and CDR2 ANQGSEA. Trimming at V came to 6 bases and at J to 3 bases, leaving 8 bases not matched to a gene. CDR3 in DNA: TGCAGCGTCAATAGCGGGCGCGACTACGAGCAGTACTTC. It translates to CSVNSGRDYEQYF.

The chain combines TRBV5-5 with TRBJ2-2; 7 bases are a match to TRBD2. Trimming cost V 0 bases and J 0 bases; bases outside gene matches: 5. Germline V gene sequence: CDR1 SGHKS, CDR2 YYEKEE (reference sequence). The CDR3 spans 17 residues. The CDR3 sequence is CASSLGMAGANTGELFF. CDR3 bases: TGTGCCAGCAGCTTGGGGATGGCGGGAGCGAACACCGGGGAGCTGTTTTTT.

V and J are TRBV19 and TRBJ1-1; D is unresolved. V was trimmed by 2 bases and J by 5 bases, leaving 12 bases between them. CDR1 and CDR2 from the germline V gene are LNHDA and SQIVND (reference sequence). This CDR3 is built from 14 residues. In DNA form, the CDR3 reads TGTGCCAGTAGTATAACCAGGAGGGAAACTGAAGCTTTCTTT. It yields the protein CASSITRRETEAFF.

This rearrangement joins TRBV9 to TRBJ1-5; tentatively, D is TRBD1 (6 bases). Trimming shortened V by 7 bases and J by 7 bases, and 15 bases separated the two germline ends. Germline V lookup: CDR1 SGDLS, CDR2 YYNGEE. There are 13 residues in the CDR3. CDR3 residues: CASAKGDQQPQHF. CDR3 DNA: TGTGCCAGCGCCAAGGGGGATCAACAGCCCCAGCATTTT.

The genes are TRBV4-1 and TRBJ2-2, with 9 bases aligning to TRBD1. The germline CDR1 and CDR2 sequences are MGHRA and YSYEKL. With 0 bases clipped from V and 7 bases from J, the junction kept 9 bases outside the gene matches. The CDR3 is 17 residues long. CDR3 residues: CASSQDLGTGFRGELFF. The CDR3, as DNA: TGCGCCAGCAGCCAAGATTTGGGGACAGGGTTTCGCGGGGAGCTGTTTTTT.

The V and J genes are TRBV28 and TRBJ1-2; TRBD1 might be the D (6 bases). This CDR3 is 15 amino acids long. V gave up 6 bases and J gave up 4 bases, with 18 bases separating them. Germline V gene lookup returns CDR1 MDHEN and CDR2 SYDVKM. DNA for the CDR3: TGTGCCAGCAGCCCTGCGGGGGGAGGGGGCTATGGCTACACCTTC. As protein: CASSPAGGGGYGYTF.

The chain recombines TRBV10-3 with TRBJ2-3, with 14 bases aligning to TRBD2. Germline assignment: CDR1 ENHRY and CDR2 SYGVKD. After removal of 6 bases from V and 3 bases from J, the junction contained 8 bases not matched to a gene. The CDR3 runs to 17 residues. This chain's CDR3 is CAIRAQGTSGSTDTQYF. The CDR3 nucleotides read TGTGCCATCAGGGCGCAGGGGACTAGCGGGAGTACAGATACGCAGTATTTT.

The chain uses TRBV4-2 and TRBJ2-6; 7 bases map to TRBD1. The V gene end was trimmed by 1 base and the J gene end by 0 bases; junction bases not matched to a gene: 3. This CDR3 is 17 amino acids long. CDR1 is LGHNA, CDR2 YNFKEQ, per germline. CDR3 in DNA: TGTGCCAGCAGCCAAGTCGGGACAGCCTCTGGGGCCAACGTCCTGACTTTC. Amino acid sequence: CASSQVGTASGANVLTF.

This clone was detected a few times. The CDR3 bases are TGTGCCAGCAGCCCACAGGGGCCTGGAGACATTCAGTACTTC. It codes for CASSPQGPGDIQYF. This chain connects TRBV7-2 to TRBJ2-4, with 7 bases identical to TRBD1. In germline, CDR1 is SGHTA, CDR2 FQGNSA. The CDR3 consists of 14 residues. The J segment lost 8 bases and the V segment lost 5 bases, leaving 9 bases of the junction unmatched.

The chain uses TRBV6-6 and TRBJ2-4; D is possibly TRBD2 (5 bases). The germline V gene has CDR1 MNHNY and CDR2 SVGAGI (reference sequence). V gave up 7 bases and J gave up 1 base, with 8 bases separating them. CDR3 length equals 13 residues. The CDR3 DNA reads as TGTGCCAGCAAGGGAGAGGCCAAAAACATTCAGTACTTC. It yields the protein CASKGEAKNIQYF.

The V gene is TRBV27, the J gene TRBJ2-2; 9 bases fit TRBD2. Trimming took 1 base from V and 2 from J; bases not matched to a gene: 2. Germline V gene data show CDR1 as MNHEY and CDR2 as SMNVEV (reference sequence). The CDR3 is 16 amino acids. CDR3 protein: CASSLLAGANTGELFF. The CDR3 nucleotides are TGTGCCAGCAGTTTATTAGCGGGAGCCAACACCGGGGAGCTGTTTTTT.

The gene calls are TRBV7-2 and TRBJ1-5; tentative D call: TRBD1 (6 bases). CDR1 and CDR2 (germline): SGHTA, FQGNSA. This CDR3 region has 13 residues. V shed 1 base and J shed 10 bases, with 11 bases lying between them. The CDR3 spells CASSLDQGHPQHF. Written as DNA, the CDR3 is TGTGCCAGCAGCTTAGACCAGGGACATCCCCAGCATTTT.

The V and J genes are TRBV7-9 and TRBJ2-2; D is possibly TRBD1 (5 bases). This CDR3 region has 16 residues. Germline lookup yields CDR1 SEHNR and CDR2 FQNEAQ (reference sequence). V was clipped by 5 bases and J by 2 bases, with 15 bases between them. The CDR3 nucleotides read TGTGCCAGCAGCCACGCCGGCCAGGGTAACACCGGGGAGCTGTTTTTT. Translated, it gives CASSHAGQGNTGELFF.

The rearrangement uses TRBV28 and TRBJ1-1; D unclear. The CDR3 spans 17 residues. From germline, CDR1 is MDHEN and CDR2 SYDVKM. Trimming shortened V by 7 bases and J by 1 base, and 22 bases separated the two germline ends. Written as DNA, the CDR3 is TGTGCCAGCATTTCACTGTCGGGTGGCCTGTGGAACACTGAAGCTTTCTTT. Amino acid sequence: CASISLSGGLWNTEAFF.

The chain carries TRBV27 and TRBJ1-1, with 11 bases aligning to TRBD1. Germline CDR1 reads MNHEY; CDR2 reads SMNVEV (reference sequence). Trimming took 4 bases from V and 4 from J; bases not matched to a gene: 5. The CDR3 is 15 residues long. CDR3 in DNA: TGTGCCAGCAGTTCGCCGGGACAGGGGGGCACTGAAGCTTTCTTT. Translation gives CASSSPGQGGTEAFF.

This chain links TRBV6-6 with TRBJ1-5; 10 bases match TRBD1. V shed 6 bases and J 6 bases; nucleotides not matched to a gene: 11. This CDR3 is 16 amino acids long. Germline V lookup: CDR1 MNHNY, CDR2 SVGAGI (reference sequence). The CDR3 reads CASSRDRGQGSQPQHF. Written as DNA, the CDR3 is TGTGCCAGCAGCCGAGACAGGGGGCAAGGAAGTCAGCCCCAGCATTTT.

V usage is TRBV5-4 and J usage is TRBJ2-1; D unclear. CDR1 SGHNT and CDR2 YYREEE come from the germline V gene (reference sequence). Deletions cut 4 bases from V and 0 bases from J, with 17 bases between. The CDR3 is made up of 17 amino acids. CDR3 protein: CASSPLYKESSYNEQFF. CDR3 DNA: TGTGCCAGCAGCCCACTATACAAGGAGAGCTCCTACAATGAGCAGTTCTTC.

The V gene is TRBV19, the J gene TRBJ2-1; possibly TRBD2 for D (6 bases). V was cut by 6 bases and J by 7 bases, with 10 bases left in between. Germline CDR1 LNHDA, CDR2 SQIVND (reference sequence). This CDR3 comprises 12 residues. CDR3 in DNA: TGTGCCAGTAGCGGGAGCCGGAATGAGCAGTTCTTC. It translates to CASSGSRNEQFF.

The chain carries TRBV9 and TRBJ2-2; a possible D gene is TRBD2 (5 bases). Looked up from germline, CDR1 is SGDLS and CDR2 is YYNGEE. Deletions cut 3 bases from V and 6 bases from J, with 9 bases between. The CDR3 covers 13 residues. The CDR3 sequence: CASSGRGPGELFF. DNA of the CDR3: TGTGCCAGCAGCGGACGGGGTCCCGGGGAGCTGTTTTTT.

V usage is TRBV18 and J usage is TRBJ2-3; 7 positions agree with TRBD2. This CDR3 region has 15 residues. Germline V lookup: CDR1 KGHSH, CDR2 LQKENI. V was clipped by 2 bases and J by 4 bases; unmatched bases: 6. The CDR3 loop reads CASSPIAGVSDTQYF. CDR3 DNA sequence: TGTGCCAGCTCACCAATCGCGGGAGTATCAGATACGCAGTATTTT.

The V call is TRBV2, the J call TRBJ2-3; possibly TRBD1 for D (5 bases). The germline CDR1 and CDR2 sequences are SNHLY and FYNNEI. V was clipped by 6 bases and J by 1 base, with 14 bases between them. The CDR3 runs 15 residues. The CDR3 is CASRQTGIGTDTQYF. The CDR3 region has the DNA TGTGCCAGCAGGCAAACAGGAATCGGCACAGATACGCAGTATTTT.

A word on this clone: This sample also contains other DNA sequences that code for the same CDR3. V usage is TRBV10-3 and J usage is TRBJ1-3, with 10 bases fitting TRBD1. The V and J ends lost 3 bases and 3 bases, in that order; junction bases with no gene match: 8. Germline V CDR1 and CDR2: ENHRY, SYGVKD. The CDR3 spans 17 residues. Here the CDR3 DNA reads TGTGCCATCAGTGACTGGGACAGGGGACAGGGTGGAAACACCATATATTTT. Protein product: CAISDWDRGQGGNTIYF.

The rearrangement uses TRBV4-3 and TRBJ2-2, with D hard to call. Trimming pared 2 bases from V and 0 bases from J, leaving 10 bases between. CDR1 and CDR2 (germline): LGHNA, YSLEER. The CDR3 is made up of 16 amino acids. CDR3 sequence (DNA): TGCGCCAGCAGCCAATCCTTTATCGCGAACACCGGGGAGCTGTTTTTT. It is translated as CASSQSFIANTGELFF.

CDR3 residues: CASRQGQLYEQYF. The CDR3 nucleotides are TGTGCCAGTAGACAGGGACAGCTCTACGAGCAGTACTTC. The chain joins TRBV19 to TRBJ2-7; TRBD1 matches at 7 bases. Trimming cost V 6 bases and J 3 bases; bases outside gene matches: 5. CDR3 length equals 13 residues. Germline CDR1 LNHDA, CDR2 SQIVND (reference sequence). Filled out from reference TRBV19 and TRBJ2-7, the complete variable domain reads DGGITQSPKYLFRKEGQNVTLSCEQNLNHDAMYWYRQDPGQGLRLIYYSQIVNDFQKGDIAEGYSVSREKKESFPLTVTSAQKNPTAFYLCASRQGQLYEQYFGPGTRLTVT.

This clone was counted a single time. In DNA form, the CDR3 reads TGTGCCAGCCGAGCGGGACAAAACACCGGGGAGCTGTTTTTT. Translation: CASRAGQNTGELFF. The chain links TRBV27 to TRBJ2-2, with D perhaps matching TRBD2 (7 bases). V shed 8 bases and J shed 2 bases, with 12 bases lying between them. Looked up from germline, CDR1 is MNHEY and CDR2 is SMNVEV (reference sequence). The CDR3 has 14 residues.

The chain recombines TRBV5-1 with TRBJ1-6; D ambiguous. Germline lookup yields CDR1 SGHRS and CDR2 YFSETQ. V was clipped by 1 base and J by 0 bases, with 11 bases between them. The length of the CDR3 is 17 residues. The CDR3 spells CASSLIATSSYNSPLHF. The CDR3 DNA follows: TGCGCCAGCAGCTTGATCGCCACGAGCTCCTATAATTCACCCCTCCACTTT.

CDR3 loop: CASSLQGSRVTEAFF. The CDR3 nucleotides are TGTGCCAGCTCGCTACAGGGGTCTCGGGTCACTGAAGCTTTCTTT. J is TRBJ1-1 and V is TRBV18, with TRBD1 identical over 7 bases. Germline V gene lookup returns CDR1 KGHSH and CDR2 LQKENI. The CDR3 consists of 15 residues. With V trimmed by 6 bases and J by 4 bases, 11 bases remained unmatched.

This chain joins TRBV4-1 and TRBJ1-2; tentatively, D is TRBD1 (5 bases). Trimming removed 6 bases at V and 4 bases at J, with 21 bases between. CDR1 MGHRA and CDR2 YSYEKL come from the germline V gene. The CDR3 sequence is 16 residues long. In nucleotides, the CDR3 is TGCGCCAGCAGTCCCGCCGGAGGGGCCGAAATCTATGGCTACACCTTC. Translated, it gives CASSPAGGAEIYGYTF.

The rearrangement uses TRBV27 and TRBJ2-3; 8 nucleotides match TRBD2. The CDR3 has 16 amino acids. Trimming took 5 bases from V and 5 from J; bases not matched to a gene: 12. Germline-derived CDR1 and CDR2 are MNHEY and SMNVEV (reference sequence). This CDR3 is CASSPPGAGVVDTQYF. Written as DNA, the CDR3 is TGTGCCAGCAGTCCCCCCGGAGCGGGAGTGGTAGATACGCAGTATTTT.

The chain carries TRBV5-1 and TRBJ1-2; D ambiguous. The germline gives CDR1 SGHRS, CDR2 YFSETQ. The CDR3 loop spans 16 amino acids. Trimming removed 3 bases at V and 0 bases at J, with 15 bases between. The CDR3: CASSSEGGGANYGYTF. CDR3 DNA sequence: TGCGCCAGCAGCTCCGAGGGCGGAGGAGCTAACTATGGCTACACCTTC.